One and the same sample provided the 24 T cell receptor beta chains below, sequenced in a study of CD8+ T cells in alopecia areata. Investigators isolated RNA and reverse transcribed it into cDNA to act as the sequencing template. Produced via immunoSEQ multiplex PCR; TCRdb's table is partial and in-frame only. Of 150,000 to 200,000 clones in the sample, less than 70% were seen once. Noted treatment: oral pan-JAK inhibitor, 5-10 mg twice daily. Specimen: CD4+ T cells sorted from blood, collected around week 50, from a patient treated with tofacitinib. The receptors derive from a human donor with alopecia areata.

The chain employs TRBV6-6 and TRBJ1-5, with 9 bases matching TRBD1. Trimming cost V 0 bases and J 6 bases; bases outside gene matches: 6. CDR1 is MNHNY and CDR2 is SVGAGI in the germline V gene (reference sequence). This CDR3 spans 16 amino acids. The CDR3 nucleotides are TGTGCCAGCAGTTACTCCATGGGGACAGGGCTTCAGCCCCAGCATTTT. It specifies CASSYSMGTGLQPQHF.

Written as DNA, the CDR3 is TGTGCCAGCAGCCTCGTCGTGTCAGCCGGGCCGGAGTCAGAGCTGTTTTTT. This translates into CASSLVVSAGPESELFF. The rearrangement joins TRBV7-9 to TRBJ2-2; D is ambiguous. There are 17 residues in the CDR3. Germline CDR1 SEHNR, CDR2 FQNEAQ (reference sequence). Trimming removed 5 bases at V and 11 bases at J, with 27 bases between.

The chain has TRBV7-2 and TRBJ2-1; tentatively, D is TRBD2 (6 bases). V lost 3 bases and J lost 7, with 7 bases in between. CDR3 length equals 12 residues. The germline CDR1 and CDR2 sequences are SGHTA and FQGNSA. The CDR3 loop is CASSFSGNEQFF. The CDR3 DNA reads as TGTGCCAGCAGCTTTAGCGGAAATGAGCAGTTCTTC.

In its sample, this clone was seen a few times. This CDR3 is also generated by other DNA sequences in the sample. The V and J genes are TRBV29-1 and TRBJ1-5, with a possible D match to TRBD1 (5 bases). The germline gives CDR1 SQVTM, CDR2 ANQGSEA. Trimming took 4 bases from V and 4 from J, leaving 11 bases between them. CDR3 length: 13 amino acids. CDR3 sequence (DNA): TGCAGCGTTGGTGACAGAGCTAATCAGCCCCAGCATTTT. Translating gives CSVGDRANQPQHF.

The V and J genes are TRBV29-1 and TRBJ2-1; 7 bases align to TRBD2. CDR1 and CDR2 from the germline V gene are SQVTM and ANQGSEA. This CDR3 is built from 11 residues. V trimming: 7 bases; J trimming: 9 bases; junction bases outside the gene matches: 6. This chain's CDR3 is CSARLASEQFF. CDR3 in DNA: TGCAGCGCAAGACTAGCAAGTGAGCAGTTCTTC.

This chain joins TRBV11-2 and TRBJ1-1, with D possibly matching TRBD1 (5 bases). V dropped 1 base and J dropped 3 bases, with 15 bases sitting between them. Germline V CDR1 and CDR2: SGHAT, FQNNGV. The CDR3 covers 16 residues. In DNA, the CDR3 is TGTGCCAGCAGCTTAGGAACCGGGGGAAGGGACACTGAAGCTTTCTTT. Translated, it gives CASSLGTGGRDTEAFF. The full variable domain, in which reference TRBV11-2 and TRBJ1-1 provide the parts outside the CDR3, is EAGVAQSPRYKIIEKRQSVAFWCNPISGHATLYWYQQILGQGPKLLIQFQNNGVVDDSQLPKDRFSAERLKGVDSTLKIQPAKLEDSAVYLCASSLGTGGRDTEAFFGQGTRLTVV.

The V and J genes are TRBV5-1 and TRBJ2-2; the D gene is possibly TRBD2 (5 bases). CDR3 length: 14 residues. CDR1 and CDR2 from the germline V gene are SGHRS and YFSETQ. V dropped 1 base and J dropped 6 bases, with 10 bases sitting between them. In DNA, the CDR3 is TGCGCCAGCAGCTTGAAAAGGGAGTCCGGGGAGCTGTTTTTT. It is translated as CASSLKRESGELFF.

J is TRBJ1-1 and V is TRBV30; D is unclear. The germline gives CDR1 GTSNPN, CDR2 SVGIG (reference sequence). Trimming shortened V by 4 bases and J by 11 bases, and 11 bases separated the two germline ends. There are 10 residues in the CDR3. The CDR3 reads CAWTPLGAFF. CDR3 DNA: TGTGCCTGGACCCCTTTGGGGGCTTTCTTT.

The genes are TRBV2 and TRBJ2-7; 8 bases align to TRBD2. Trimming at V came to 4 bases and at J to 6 bases, leaving 5 bases not matched to a gene. The CDR3 spans 13 residues. In germline, CDR1 is SNHLY, CDR2 FYNNEI. The CDR3 here is CASSVRTSSEQYF. The CDR3, as DNA: TGTGCCAGCAGTGTGAGGACTAGCTCCGAGCAGTACTTC.

The chain employs TRBV19 and TRBJ1-2, with a possible D match to TRBD1 (5 bases). Trimming took off 3 bases at V and 8 bases at J, with 7 bases between the two ends. CDR3 length: 11 residues. From germline, CDR1 is LNHDA and CDR2 SQIVND (reference sequence). CDR3 in DNA: TGTGCCAGTAGTATTGACAGCGGCTACACCTTC. Translation gives CASSIDSGYTF.

This clone was seen only a few times. The CDR3 DNA reads TGTGCCAGCAGCTTAATGCAGCAAGAGACCCAGTACTTC. It specifies CASSLMQQETQYF. The chain joins TRBV7-3 to TRBJ2-5; D gene unclear. The CDR3 length is 13 residues. Looked up from germline, CDR1 is SGHTA and CDR2 is FQGTGA. V lost 1 base and J 2 bases, leaving 5 bases between the germline ends.

This clone has a handful of counts. The chain is built from TRBV1 and TRBJ2-7. TRBV1 is designated a pseudogene. This CDR3 is built from 13 residues. This CDR3 reads CTSSLRRSYEQYF. The CDR3 DNA reads as TGCACCAGCAGCCTCAGGAGATCCTACGAGCAGTACTTC.

The V gene is TRBV29-1, the J gene TRBJ1-4, with D unclear. Germline CDR1 reads SQVTM; CDR2 reads ANQGSEA. The CDR3 covers 12 residues. Trimming shortened V by 3 bases and J by 8 bases, and 10 bases separated the two germline ends. The CDR3 sequence: CSVEEHDEKLFF. The CDR3 DNA reads as TGCAGCGTTGAGGAGCACGACGAAAAACTGTTTTTT.

This chain links TRBV29-1 with TRBJ2-2; D gene ambiguous. CDR3 size: 14 residues. Germline-derived CDR1 and CDR2 are SQVTM and ANQGSEA. With 7 bases removed from V and 1 base from J, the gap between germline ends came to 13 bases. CDR3 region: CSALGSGNTGELFF. CDR3 bases: TGCAGCGCCCTGGGCTCTGGGAACACCGGGGAGCTGTTTTTT.

As regards this clone: No DNA is shown, since the ends of the CDR3 on it are uncertain; the CDR3 is the one TCRdb lists. The chain couples TRBV29-1 to TRBJ1-1. The CDR3 length equals 10 residues, ends included. Germline V CDR1 and CDR2: SQVTM, ANQGSEA. CDR3 in amino acids: CSVGAGTSFF.

The CDR3 protein is CASIPISDTQYF. CDR3 coding DNA: TGTGCCAGCATCCCGATCTCAGATACGCAGTATTTT. This chain connects TRBV5-4 to TRBJ2-3; no firm D call. Germline V gene data show CDR1 as SGHNT and CDR2 as YYREEE (reference sequence). The germline V and J ends were trimmed by 6 bases and 4 bases, with 9 bases remaining between them. The CDR3 contains 12 residues.

This clone was seen a few times. The chain uses TRBV9 and TRBJ2-3; no clear D gene. The CDR3 loop spans 16 amino acids. Between the trimmed V and J ends, which lost 3 bases and 0 bases, there was a span of 14 bases. Germline values: CDR1 SGDLS, CDR2 YYNGEE. The CDR3 loop is CASSALSIGSTDTQYF. In DNA, the CDR3 is TGTGCCAGCAGCGCCCTTTCGATCGGCAGCACAGATACGCAGTATTTT.

This sequence joins TRBV29-1 and TRBJ2-5; 7 bases fit TRBD2. The length of the CDR3 is 13 residues. Trimming cost V 0 bases and J 9 bases; bases outside gene matches: 7. Germline V gene data show CDR1 as SQVTM and CDR2 as ANQGSEA. CDR3 in amino acids: CSVEDSSRGAQYF. In DNA, the CDR3 is TGCAGCGTTGAAGATTCTTCACGGGGGGCCCAGTACTTC.

This clone was observed a handful of times. The chain joins TRBV9 to TRBJ2-6; D is undetermined. Germline V CDR1 and CDR2: SGDLS, YYNGEE. The V and J ends lost 1 base and 10 bases respectively, with 9 bases between them. The CDR3 extends over 13 amino acids. In DNA, the CDR3 is TGTGCCAGCAGCGTATCAGTGGATAACGTCCTGACTTTC. Translating gives CASSVSVDNVLTF.

The sample holds a few counts of this clone. The genes are TRBV25-1 and TRBJ2-1; a possible D gene is TRBD1 (5 bases). The CDR3 covers 15 residues. The V end was cut by 1 base, the J end by 8 bases, with 15 bases between. Germline-derived CDR1 and CDR2 are MGHDK and SYGVNS. The CDR3: CASSEWQGGVDEQFF. CDR3 coding DNA: TGTGCCAGCAGTGAATGGCAGGGTGGTGTCGATGAGCAGTTCTTC.

The V and J genes are TRBV5-6 and TRBJ1-2; TRBD1 aligns across 8 bases. The V and J ends lost 4 bases and 4 bases, in that order; junction bases with no gene match: 9. Germline V gene data show CDR1 as SGHDT and CDR2 as YYEEEE. The CDR3 is 15 residues long. CDR3 sequence reads: CASSPWDRNSYGYTF. CDR3 coding DNA: TGTGCCAGCAGCCCTTGGGACAGGAATTCCTATGGCTACACCTTC.

The rearrangement links TRBV2 to TRBJ1-5; D perhaps matches TRBD1 (6 bases). This CDR3 has 13 residues. Germline V gives CDR1 SNHLY, CDR2 FYNNEI. The germline V and J ends were trimmed by 7 bases and 5 bases, with 12 bases remaining between them. DNA of the CDR3: TGTGCCAGCAACAGGGAAACAGATCAGCCCCAGCATTTT. Protein sequence: CASNRETDQPQHF.

The chain is built from TRBV4-3 and TRBJ2-7; D not certain. The V gene's germline CDR1 is LGHNA and CDR2 YSLEER. The V end was cut by 0 bases, the J end by 5 bases, with 20 bases between. This CDR3 contains 17 residues. CDR3 nucleotides: TGCGCCAGCAGCCAAGAGATCGCCTCCGGGTTTATACACGAGCAGTACTTC. It is translated as CASSQEIASGFIHEQYF.

This clone showed up just a few times. The chain employs TRBV29-1 and TRBJ2-4; TRBD1 agrees at 8 bases. Losses at the gene ends were 4 bases for V and 4 bases for J; bases not matched to a gene: 3. The V gene's germline CDR1 is SQVTM and CDR2 ANQGSEA. The CDR3 spans 13 residues. CDR3 loop: CSVGDRWKNIQYF. As DNA, the CDR3 is TGCAGCGTTGGGGACAGGTGGAAAAACATTCAGTACTTC. Based on the CDR3 plus reference TRBV29-1 and TRBJ2-4, the full variable domain is SAVISQKPSRDICQRGTSLTIQCQVDSQVTMMFWYRQQPGQSLTLIATANQGSEATYESGFVIDKFPISRPNLTFSTLTVSNMSPEDSSIYLCSVGDRWKNIQYFGAGTRLSVL.